One and the same sample provided the 5 T cell receptor beta chains below, sequenced in a study of T cells in tuberculosis. Data came from immunoSEQ multiplex PCR; TCRdb stores just in-frame clones and leaves some out. The sample carries 20,000 to 25,000 clones, 75% to 90% recorded once. Sequencing was performed on PBMCs. Every receptor here comes from a donor aged 10 to 29 with latent tuberculosis or without tuberculosis infection.

The table lists this clone with a few counts. The rearrangement links TRBV4-1 to TRBJ2-7; 7 nucleotides align to TRBD2. The CDR3 is 16 residues long. After removal of 4 bases from V and 1 base from J, the junction contained 10 bases not matched to a gene. Germline lookup yields CDR1 MGHRA and CDR2 YSYEKL. The CDR3 is CASSPMGGISSYEQYF. The CDR3 DNA follows: TGCGCCAGCAGCCCAATGGGGGGGATATCGTCCTACGAGCAGTACTTC.

The chain employs TRBV6-5 and TRBJ2-7, with a tentative D call TRBD1 (5 bases). Trimming took off 0 bases at V and 11 bases at J, with 23 bases between the two ends. CDR3 length: 16 amino acids. Germline V lookup: CDR1 MNHEY, CDR2 SVGAGI. Here the CDR3 DNA reads TGTGCCAGCAGTTACTCGGGAACAGGTTACGGTCCTGTGGAGTACTTC. This codes for CASSYSGTGYGPVEYF.

The chain has TRBV5-6 and TRBJ1-1; TRBD1 agrees at 7 bases. Germline V CDR1 and CDR2: SGHDT, YYEEEE. Trimming removed 5 bases from V and 1 base from J; junction bases left unmatched: 8. The CDR3 is 15 amino acids. The CDR3 DNA reads as TGTGCCAGCAGTCTGGACAGGCGGCGGAACACTGAAGCTTTCTTT. Residues: CASSLDRRRNTEAFF.

In this sample, this clone turned up once. The CDR3 DNA follows: TGTGCCAGCAGCCAACGGACAGGGGATGCCTATAATTCACCCCTCCACTTT. It is translated as CASSQRTGDAYNSPLHF. The chain links TRBV14 to TRBJ1-6; 9 bases line up with TRBD1. Germline V gene sequence: CDR1 SGHDN, CDR2 FVKESK. J lost 2 bases, V lost 2 bases, and 4 bases had no gene match. This CDR3 spans 17 amino acids.

The rearrangement uses TRBV13 and TRBJ2-1; a possible D gene is TRBD1 (5 bases). Germline CDR1 and CDR2: PRHDT and FYEKMQ (reference sequence). V lost 5 bases to trimming and J lost 6 bases, with 11 bases between them. The CDR3 has 13 residues. The CDR3 region has the DNA TGTGCCAGCAGCGAAACGGACATCAATGAGCAGTTCTTC. Translating gives CASSETDINEQFF.